This entry lists 7 T cell receptor beta chains sequenced from one sample in a study of beta chain features in type 1 diabetes. What was sequenced were expressed TCRB transcripts, since all of the isolated RNA had been reverse transcribed. Generated by immunoSEQ multiplex PCR, the TCRdb table keeps only in-frame clones and is missing some. This sample has roughly 300,000 clones, with around 9.7% found just once. Findings and caveats of the study: Moderate but significant shortening of TCRB CDR3s was recorded in all four CD4+ subsets from Type 1 diabetes patients.

Their cognate antigens are unknown. Source material: central memory CD4+ T cells from blood. The receptors come from a man younger than 40 with type 1 diabetes.

The chain couples TRBV4-3 to TRBJ2-1, with a weak D call TRBD2 (6 bases). This CDR3 region has 13 residues. Germline V gene sequence: CDR1 LGHNA, CDR2 YSLEER. Trimming pared 0 bases from V and 13 bases from J, leaving 13 bases between. The DNA for the CDR3 is TGCGCCAGCAGCCAAGATCCGAAGCGGGCACAGTTCTTC. It translates to CASSQDPKRAQFF.

This clone came up a few times. The chain uses TRBV4-3 and TRBJ2-7, with TRBD1 matching 7 bases. Per the germline V gene, CDR1 is LGHNA and CDR2 is YSLEER. This CDR3 has 15 residues. Trimming removed 5 bases from V and 6 bases from J; junction bases left unmatched: 13. The CDR3 region is CASSTTYRGNGEQYF. As DNA, the CDR3 is TGCGCCAGCAGCACCACGTACAGGGGTAATGGCGAGCAGTACTTC.

This chain uses TRBV18 with TRBJ1-2, with TRBD1 matching over 7 bases. Germline V lookup: CDR1 KGHSH, CDR2 LQKENI. The CDR3 extends over 14 amino acids. Trimming took 3 bases from V and 8 from J; bases not matched to a gene: 9. The CDR3 region has the DNA TGTGCCAGCTCACCCGAGCGGACAGGACTGGGCTACACCTTC. Translating it yields CASSPERTGLGYTF.

This clone was seen more than once but under ten times. The chain uses TRBV6-5 and TRBJ2-3; D gene unclear. Germline V CDR1 and CDR2: MNHEY, SVGAGI. The CDR3 is 14 amino acids. Trimming took off 6 bases at V and 7 bases at J, with 17 bases between the two ends. CDR3 coding DNA: TGTGCCAGCAGCTACGAGAACAGAGACCATACGCAGTATTTT. It yields the protein CASSYENRDHTQYF.

A note on this clone: One end of the junction does not line up with germline, which may come from a read error. This chain connects TRBV6-6 to TRBJ1-1; D is undetermined. The CDR3 totals 12 residues. Germline V gene sequence: CDR1 MNHNY, CDR2 SVGAGI (reference sequence). In DNA, the CDR3 is TGTGCCAGCAGTTACTCGAACAGTGAAGCTTTCTTT. Translated: CASSYSNSEAFF.

V gene TRBV4-3 combines with J gene TRBJ2-5, with 11 bases aligning to TRBD1. V lost 4 bases to trimming and J lost 5 bases; unmatched junction nucleotides: 12. The germline V gene has CDR1 LGHNA and CDR2 YSLEER. The CDR3 runs to 17 residues. This CDR3 reads CASSPALTGTGGETQYF. CDR3 sequence (DNA): TGCGCCAGCAGCCCTGCCCTGACCGGGACAGGGGGTGAGACCCAGTACTTC.

This clone was recorded many times. The chain combines TRBV2 with TRBJ2-7; the match to TRBD1 covers 7 bases. Germline values: CDR1 SNHLY, CDR2 FYNNEI. This CDR3 is 12 amino acids long. V lost 7 bases, J lost 3 bases, and 3 bases stayed unmatched. DNA for the CDR3: TGTGCCAGCATATCAGGGGGCTACGAGCAGTACTTC. It encodes CASISGGYEQYF.